Sequencing of this T cell receptor (beta chain) was carried out in a study of cytomegalovirus exposure and HLA in healthy donors. The study, taken as a whole, reports: Some V segments, including TRBV6-2 and TRBV6-3, were excluded as indistinguishable.

In the case of this clone: Its antigen remains unidentified.

With V trimmed by 6 bases and J by 4 bases, 9 bases remained unmatched. CDR3 length: 15 amino acids. The germline V gene has CDR1 MNHEY and CDR2 SMNVEV (reference sequence). Healthy bone marrow donors made up the donor group. The PCR had 60 Vbeta and 13 Jbeta primers. The protocol was immunoSEQ multiplex PCR, while the TCRdb copy is restricted to in-frame clones and leaves out a portion. This table holds some 150,000 clones, roughly 76% found once. The rearrangement links TRBV27 to TRBJ1-2; 9 bases are a match to TRBD1. What was sequenced was PBMCs. The clonotype comes from a female donor in good health and CMV-seronegative. This chain's CDR3 is CASSPTGGSGYGYTF. The CDR3 nucleotides read TGTGCCAGCAGCCCTACAGGGGGCTCTGGCTATGGCTACACCTTC.